The 29 T cell receptor beta chains below all came from one sample that was sequenced in a study of cytomegalovirus exposure and HLA in healthy donors. Primers for the PCR totalled 60 Vbeta and 13 Jbeta. Repertoires were generated with immunoSEQ multiplex PCR, while TCRdb's copy carries only in-frame clones and drops some. The sample records fewer than 150,000 clones, approximately 80% being singletons. The sample consisted of PBMCs. These receptors originate from a man aged 45-65 years in good health and CMV-seronegative.

This clone was counted between two and nine times. The gene calls are TRBV28 and TRBJ1-5; maybe TRBD1 (5 bases). V was pared by 7 bases and J by 2 bases, with 21 bases between. The CDR3 is made up of 17 amino acids. Germline-derived CDR1 and CDR2 are MDHEN and SYDVKM. The CDR3 nucleotides are TGTGCCAGCACCGTTTTGGGGACTATTAGTGGCAATCAGCCCCAGCATTTT. Translated: CASTVLGTISGNQPQHF.

The chain employs TRBV2 and TRBJ2-7; 9 nucleotides agree with TRBD1. With 1 base clipped from V and 5 bases from J, the junction kept 6 bases outside the gene matches. Germline lookup yields CDR1 SNHLY and CDR2 FYNNEI. The CDR3 extends over 15 amino acids. The CDR3 DNA sequence: TGTGCCAGCAGTGAAGGGGGACAGGGACCCCACGAGCAGTACTTC. It encodes CASSEGGQGPHEQYF.

This clone appeared a single time. The CDR3 region is CAISESGSNYGYTF. CDR3 bases: TGTGCCATCAGTGAGAGCGGCAGTAACTATGGCTACACCTTC. The V and J genes are TRBV10-3 and TRBJ1-2, with D uncertain. The V gene lost 2 bases and the J gene lost 1 base, with 8 bases spanning the gap. This CDR3 spans 14 amino acids. Germline V lookup: CDR1 ENHRY, CDR2 SYGVKD.

In this sample, this clone turned up a few times. This rearrangement joins TRBV28 to TRBJ2-7; 15 bases map to TRBD2. Trimming cost V 1 base and J 5 bases; bases outside gene matches: 6. This CDR3 has 17 amino acids. Germline CDR1 is MDHEN and CDR2 is SYDVKM. Here the CDR3 DNA reads TGTGCCAGCAGTTTATTAGGACTAGCGGGAGGGCCTAACGAGCAGTACTTC. Translation: CASSLLGLAGGPNEQYF.

This chain's CDR3 is CASSLLPTDTQYF. DNA of the CDR3: TGTGCCAGCAGCTTACTCCCCACAGATACGCAGTATTTT. The genes are TRBV7-9 and TRBJ2-3; D remains ambiguous. V lost 2 bases, J lost 2 bases, and 5 bases lay in between. The germline gives CDR1 SEHNR, CDR2 FQNEAQ (reference sequence). The CDR3 runs to 13 residues.

This chain connects TRBV28 to TRBJ2-7, with 10 bases lining up with TRBD2. With 3 bases clipped from V and 3 bases from J, the junction kept 5 bases outside the gene matches. The CDR3 loop spans 15 amino acids. The germline V gene encodes CDR1 MDHEN and CDR2 SYDVKM. In DNA, the CDR3 is TGTGCCAGCAGTTTCCCTAGCGGGGGACACTACGAGCAGTACTTC. Protein sequence: CASSFPSGGHYEQYF.

The J gene is TRBJ2-1, the V gene TRBV7-8; 9 bases align to TRBD1. CDR1 SGHVS and CDR2 FQNEAQ come from the germline V gene. V was pared by 1 base and J by 8 bases, with 3 bases of the junction left unmatched. This CDR3 comprises 14 residues. Written as DNA, the CDR3 is TGTGCCAGCAGCTTAGGGACAGGGGCGGATGAGCAGTTCTTC. Protein: CASSLGTGADEQFF.

J is TRBJ2-1 and V is TRBV5-1, with D possibly being TRBD2 (6 bases). CDR3 size: 13 residues. Germline CDR1 SGHRS, CDR2 YFSETQ. Trimming pared 4 bases from V and 4 bases from J, leaving 9 bases between. The CDR3 nucleotides read TGCGCCAGCAGCCGGGACTCGTACAATGAGCAGTTCTTC. Protein: CASSRDSYNEQFF.

The genes are TRBV28 and TRBJ2-5; 8 nucleotides agree with TRBD2. Trimming removed 4 bases from V and 3 bases from J; junction bases left unmatched: 4. The CDR3 sequence is 14 residues long. The germline V gene has CDR1 MDHEN and CDR2 SYDVKM. The DNA of the CDR3 is TGTGCCAGCAGTTATGCACTAGCGGAAGAGACCCAGTACTTC. It specifies CASSYALAEETQYF.

The chain is built from TRBV7-9 and TRBJ2-2; 7 bases map to TRBD2. Germline trimming cut 1 base from V and 6 bases from J; bases unmatched to any gene: 2. Germline values: CDR1 SEHNR, CDR2 FQNEAQ (reference sequence). The CDR3 spans 14 residues. The CDR3 spells CASSLVREAGELFF. The CDR3 nucleotides are TGTGCCAGCAGCTTAGTTCGGGAGGCCGGGGAGCTGTTTTTT.

The V and J genes are TRBV18 and TRBJ2-6, with D tentatively TRBD2 (5 bases). This CDR3 is built from 14 residues. Trimming removed 2 bases from V and 3 bases from J, with 5 bases in between. Germline-derived CDR1 and CDR2 are KGHSH and LQKENI. As DNA, the CDR3 is TGTGCCAGCTCACCAGGGAGTGGGGCCAACGTCCTGACTTTC. As protein: CASSPGSGANVLTF.

This sequence joins TRBV6-5 and TRBJ2-1, with 13 bases fitting TRBD2. Germline V gene sequence: CDR1 MNHEY, CDR2 SVGAGI. The J segment lost 5 bases and the V segment lost 6 bases, leaving 4 bases of the junction unmatched. CDR3 size: 15 residues. CDR3 nucleotides: TGTGCCAGCAGACCGGGGACTAGCGGGGACAATGAGCAGTTCTTC. This codes for CASRPGTSGDNEQFF.

This chain links TRBV30 with TRBJ1-1; tentative D call: TRBD1 (5 bases). Germline V gene data show CDR1 as GTSNPN and CDR2 as SVGIG (reference sequence). The germline V and J ends were trimmed by 4 bases and 3 bases, with 12 bases remaining between them. The CDR3 covers 13 residues. As DNA, the CDR3 is TGTGCCTGGAAAAGCAGGGAGGACACTGAAGCTTTCTTT. It codes for CAWKSREDTEAFF.

J is TRBJ1-2 and V is TRBV5-1; the D is unclear. From germline, CDR1 is SGHRS and CDR2 YFSETQ. The ends were cut back, 0 bases at V and 5 bases at J, with 11 bases in the middle. The CDR3 is 14 amino acids. Here the CDR3 reads CASSLAGADYGYTF. CDR3 DNA: TGCGCCAGCAGCTTGGCGGGTGCGGATTATGGCTACACCTTC.

J is TRBJ2-5 and V is TRBV5-4, with 9 bases that match TRBD1. This CDR3 region has 16 residues. Germline assignment: CDR1 SGHNT and CDR2 YYREEE (reference sequence). Unmatched junction bases numbered 9, after V lost 5 bases and J lost 1 base. CDR3 sequence reads: CASRPSGTGFQETQYF. The CDR3 nucleotides are TGTGCCAGCAGGCCCTCCGGGACAGGGTTCCAAGAGACCCAGTACTTC.

The V and J genes are TRBV28 and TRBJ1-1; D perhaps matches TRBD1 (5 bases). The CDR3 runs to 13 residues. CDR1 is MDHEN and CDR2 is SYDVKM in the germline V gene. V lost 2 bases, J lost 6 bases, and 10 bases lay in between. CDR3 residues: CASSLPGLPEAFF. CDR3 in DNA: TGTGCCAGCAGTTTACCAGGGCTGCCTGAAGCTTTCTTT.

This chain links TRBV5-6 with TRBJ2-3; TRBD2 is a possible D gene (6 bases). The CDR3 covers 14 residues. From germline, CDR1 is SGHDT and CDR2 YYEEEE. Deletions cut 2 bases from V and 4 bases from J, with 11 bases between. The DNA of the CDR3 is TGTGCCAGCAGCTTCTTTAGCGGCTCAGATACGCAGTATTTT. Translation gives CASSFFSGSDTQYF.

This sequence joins TRBV6-6 and TRBJ1-2, with 9 bases that match TRBD1. The germline V gene has CDR1 MNHNY and CDR2 SVGAGI (reference sequence). The V gene end was trimmed by 0 bases and the J gene end by 4 bases; junction bases not matched to a gene: 3. The CDR3 totals 15 residues. Here the CDR3 DNA reads TGTGCCAGCAGTTACTCCCCGGGACAGGGCTATGGCTACACCTTC. Translating gives CASSYSPGQGYGYTF.

The J gene is TRBJ2-7, the V gene TRBV7-9; TRBD2 matches 11 bases. Germline V gene sequence: CDR1 SEHNR, CDR2 FQNEAQ (reference sequence). Trimming at V came to 2 bases and at J to 1 base, leaving 4 bases not matched to a gene. The CDR3 loop spans 16 amino acids. CDR3 nucleotide sequence: TGTGCCAGCAGCTTAAATGGACTAGCGGGTTCCTACGAGCAGTACTTC. It specifies CASSLNGLAGSYEQYF.

This clone was seen more than once but under ten times. The genes are TRBV9 and TRBJ1-1; 7 nucleotides agree with TRBD1. The CDR3 extends over 15 amino acids. Germline lookup yields CDR1 SGDLS and CDR2 YYNGEE. Trimming cost V 4 bases and J 5 bases; bases outside gene matches: 11. The CDR3 loop reads CASSPSTGFETEAFF. As DNA, the CDR3 is TGTGCCAGCAGCCCGTCGACAGGGTTTGAGACTGAAGCTTTCTTT.

This clone was observed a handful of times. The genes are TRBV7-9 and TRBJ2-7, with 10 bases lining up with TRBD2. From germline, CDR1 is SEHNR and CDR2 FQNEAQ (reference sequence). The CDR3 loop spans 18 amino acids. V lost 2 bases to trimming and J lost 1 base; unmatched junction nucleotides: 11. In nucleotides, the CDR3 is TGTGCCAGCAGCTTAAGTAGGCTAGCGGGAGCATGGTCCTACGAGCAGTACTTC. Amino acids: CASSLSRLAGAWSYEQYF.

This CDR3 reads CASSVVTGKAQHF. The CDR3 DNA is TGTGCCAGCAGCGTTGTGACGGGGAAAGCCCAGCATTTT. The chain combines TRBV6-6 with TRBJ1-5; unclear D gene. This CDR3 spans 13 amino acids. Germline CDR1 is MNHNY and CDR2 is SVGAGI (reference sequence). V was trimmed by 6 bases and J by 11 bases, leaving 17 bases between them.

The chain joins TRBV11-1 to TRBJ2-2, with a weak D call TRBD1 (5 bases). V was shortened by 4 bases and J by 1 base, with 10 bases between the two germline ends. Germline loops: CDR1 SGHAT, CDR2 FQDESV (reference sequence). This CDR3 spans 15 amino acids. The CDR3 nucleotides read TGTGCCAGCAGCTATCGACAGAAGAACACCGGGGAGCTGTTTTTT. It is translated as CASSYRQKNTGELFF.

The CDR3 region is CASSSGLSRTNGYTF. The CDR3 DNA is TGTGCCAGCAGTTCGGGACTTTCCCGGACAAATGGCTACACCTTC. The rearrangement links TRBV28 to TRBJ1-2, with D possibly being TRBD1 (5 bases). CDR1 and CDR2 (germline): MDHEN, SYDVKM. V was trimmed by 4 bases and J by 6 bases, leaving 18 bases between them. This CDR3 is built from 15 residues.

The gene calls are TRBV27 and TRBJ1-3, with a tentative D call TRBD1 (5 bases). Trimming took off 6 bases at V and 4 bases at J, with 13 bases between the two ends. The V gene's germline CDR1 is MNHEY and CDR2 SMNVEV (reference sequence). The CDR3 covers 14 residues. The CDR3 loop is CASSMTALGNTIYF. DNA for the CDR3: TGTGCCAGCAGCATGACAGCCCTAGGAAACACCATATATTTT.

V is TRBV2 and J is TRBJ2-1; tentatively, D is TRBD1 (6 bases). Germline V gene lookup returns CDR1 SNHLY and CDR2 FYNNEI. The CDR3 has 11 amino acids. Trimming removed 5 bases at V and 9 bases at J, with 8 bases between. In nucleotides, the CDR3 is TGTGCCAGCAGTAAACAGGGTGAGCAGTTCTTC. This gives the protein CASSKQGEQFF. Based on the CDR3 plus reference TRBV2 and TRBJ2-1, the full variable domain is EPEVTQTPSHQVTQMGQEVILRCVPISNHLYFYWYRQILGQKVEFLVSFYNNEISEKSEIFDDQFSVERPDGSNFTLKIRSTKLEDSAMYFCASSKQGEQFFGPGTRLTVL.

The chain is built from TRBV5-1 and TRBJ2-5; TRBD1 aligns across 7 bases. This CDR3 contains 15 residues. The V gene's germline CDR1 is SGHRS and CDR2 YFSETQ. V lost 4 bases and J lost 5; bases outside the gene matches: 11. DNA of the CDR3: TGCGCCAGCAGCAGATCAGGGGGTAGGGGGGAGACCCAGTACTTC. It encodes CASSRSGGRGETQYF.

This clone was recorded a few times. V gene TRBV2 combines with J gene TRBJ2-3, with D unclear. The V end was cut by 3 bases, the J end by 4 bases, with 8 bases between. Germline values: CDR1 SNHLY, CDR2 FYNNEI. The CDR3 loop spans 13 amino acids. The CDR3 DNA reads TGTGCCAGCAGTGACCAACTCCCAGATACGCAGTATTTT. Translating gives CASSDQLPDTQYF.

The chain employs TRBV7-2 and TRBJ1-5; perhaps TRBD1 as D (5 bases). CDR3 length: 14 residues. Germline CDR1 SGHTA, CDR2 FQGNSA. Trimming took 6 bases from V and 0 from J, leaving 9 bases between them. CDR3 DNA: TGTGCCAGCAGTCAGGGTAGTAGCAATCAGCCCCAGCATTTT. This codes for CASSQGSSNQPQHF. Full variable domain (rest looked up from reference TRBV7-2 and TRBJ1-5): GAGVSQSPSNKVTEKGKDVELRCDPISGHTALYWYRQSLGQGLEFLIYFQGNSAPDKSGLPSDRFSAERTGGSVSTLTIQRTQQEDSAVYLCASSQGSSNQPQHFGDGTRLSIL.